Below are 16 T cell receptor beta chains sequenced from a single sample in a study of blood T cell repertoires in COVID-19. TCRdb's table, derived via immunoSEQ multiplex PCR, lists solely in-frame clones and lacks some. Of tens of thousands of clones listed, 85% to 90% are singletons. Sequenced input: peripheral blood. These receptors were obtained from a man aged 50 or older with active COVID-19.

The chain links TRBV4-2 to TRBJ1-2; possible D gene TRBD1, 5 bases. Trimming shortened V by 3 bases and J by 10 bases, and 21 bases separated the two germline ends. This CDR3 contains 15 residues. Germline V gene data show CDR1 as LGHNA and CDR2 as YNFKEQ. In DNA form, the CDR3 reads TGTGCCAGCAGCCAGCGGGGGACCCAAGTCGGCGTCTACACCTTC. Translation: CASSQRGTQVGVYTF.

This clone appeared a few times. This chain connects TRBV19 to TRBJ1-2; no reliable D call. The CDR3 has 13 residues. Germline V gene data show CDR1 as LNHDA and CDR2 as SQIVND (reference sequence). V was shortened by 4 bases and J by 8 bases, with 14 bases between the two germline ends. The CDR3 region is CASSTTTLRGYTF. CDR3 nucleotide sequence: TGTGCCAGTAGTACCACCACCTTGAGGGGCTACACCTTC.

This clone was counted once. The V and J genes are TRBV7-8 and TRBJ2-2, with D maybe TRBD1 (5 bases). Germline V gives CDR1 SGHVS, CDR2 FQNEAQ. Trimming pared 1 base from V and 4 bases from J, leaving 13 bases between. There are 16 residues in the CDR3. In DNA, the CDR3 is TGTGCCAGCAGCTTAGGTTGGCAGGGCGCCACCGGGGAGCTGTTTTTT. As protein: CASSLGWQGATGELFF.

The chain links TRBV15 to TRBJ1-2; weak D call: TRBD1 (6 bases). Germline CDR1 is LNHNV and CDR2 is YYDKDF (reference sequence). V was shortened by 0 bases and J by 13 bases, with 15 bases between the two germline ends. This CDR3 is built from 13 residues. The CDR3 loop is CATSRESRGIVTF. Written as DNA, the CDR3 is TGTGCCACCAGCAGAGAAAGCAGGGGTATTGTCACCTTC.

The chain has TRBV18 and TRBJ1-5, with 8 bases that match TRBD1. Germline values: CDR1 KGHSH, CDR2 LQKENI. The CDR3 covers 14 residues. V lost 6 bases, J lost 4 bases, and 5 bases stayed unmatched. The CDR3 DNA reads TGTGCCAGCTCTGGACAGGGCACTAATCAGCCCCAGCATTTT. It translates to CASSGQGTNQPQHF.

The rearrangement links TRBV5-1 to TRBJ2-2; tentatively, D is TRBD1 (6 bases). Trimming shortened V by 0 bases and J by 4 bases, and 7 bases separated the two germline ends. Germline V CDR1 and CDR2: SGHRS, YFSETQ. This CDR3 has 14 amino acids. Here the CDR3 reads CASSLEGGTGELFF. The CDR3 DNA reads as TGCGCCAGCAGCTTGGAAGGGGGCACCGGGGAGCTGTTTTTT.

This chain uses TRBV6-5 with TRBJ2-2; 8 nucleotides align to TRBD1. The CDR3 has 16 residues. With V trimmed by 0 bases and J by 3 bases, 3 bases remained unmatched. Per the germline V gene, CDR1 is MNHEY and CDR2 is SVGAGI. The CDR3 here is CASSYSIQGDTGELFF. The DNA for the CDR3 is TGTGCCAGCAGTTACTCGATACAGGGGGACACCGGGGAGCTGTTTTTT.

V gene TRBV5-1 combines with J gene TRBJ1-1; D is unresolved. CDR3 length: 13 amino acids. Deletions cut 0 bases from V and 8 bases from J, with 11 bases between. Germline-derived CDR1 and CDR2 are SGHRS and YFSETQ. CDR3 sequence (DNA): TGCGCCAGCAGCTTGGTTAGCAGTCGGGAAGCTTTCTTT. Translated, it gives CASSLVSSREAFF.

The chain recombines TRBV27 with TRBJ2-1; a possible D gene is TRBD2 (6 bases). V lost 3 bases and J lost 2, with 11 bases in between. Germline V CDR1 and CDR2: MNHEY, SMNVEV (reference sequence). This CDR3 spans 15 amino acids. The CDR3 spells CASSFSTSPYNEQFF. The CDR3 DNA is TGTGCCAGCAGTTTTAGTACTAGCCCCTACAATGAGCAGTTCTTC.

This rearrangement joins TRBV7-9 to TRBJ2-6; tentative D call: TRBD2 (6 bases). Germline V lookup: CDR1 SEHNR, CDR2 FQNEAQ (reference sequence). This CDR3 is built from 17 residues. V lost 4 bases to trimming and J lost 0 bases, with 13 bases between them. The CDR3 DNA is TGTGCCAGCAGCTCTAACGGGAGACGCTCTGGGGCCAACGTCCTGACTTTC. It encodes CASSSNGRRSGANVLTF. Full variable domain (outside the CDR3, taken from reference TRBV7-9 and TRBJ2-6): DTGVSQNPRHKITKRGQNVTFRCDPISEHNRLYWYRQTLGQGPEFLTYFQNEAQLEKSRLLSDRFSAERPKGSFSTLEIQRTEQGDSAMYLCASSSNGRRSGANVLTFGAGSRLTVL.

This clone was picked up one time. The V call is TRBV18, the J call TRBJ2-3, with D unclear. V lost 4 bases and J 6 bases, leaving 5 bases between the germline ends. This CDR3 has 11 amino acids. Germline CDR1 is KGHSH and CDR2 is LQKENI. The CDR3: CASSLGDTQYF. CDR3 in DNA: TGTGCCAGCTCACTCGGGGATACGCAGTATTTT. The whole variable domain, remainder taken from reference TRBV18 and TRBJ2-3, is NAGVMQNPRHLVRRRGQEARLRCSPMKGHSHVYWYRQLPEEGLKFMVYLQKENIIDESGMPKERFSAEFPKEGPSILRIQQVVRGDSAAYFCASSLGDTQYFGPGTRLTVL.

The chain has TRBV7-2 and TRBJ2-7; D is possibly TRBD2 (7 bases). From germline, CDR1 is SGHTA and CDR2 FQGNSA. The ends were cut back, 3 bases at V and 3 bases at J, with 18 bases in the middle. The CDR3 covers 16 residues. DNA of the CDR3: TGTGCCAGCAGCTTTTATGGGGGGGGCTCCAACTACGAGCAGTACTTC. This codes for CASSFYGGGSNYEQYF.

The chain recombines TRBV3-1 (or the pseudogene TRBV3-2) with TRBJ1-2; no definite D call. The length of the CDR3 is 17 residues. Per the germline V gene, CDR1 is LGHDT and CDR2 is YNNKEL (reference sequence). Trimming took 3 bases from V and 3 from J, leaving 20 bases between them. CDR3 loop: CASSQSGVGERDYGYTF. CDR3 coding DNA: TGTGCCAGCAGCCAGAGCGGGGTTGGGGAAAGAGACTATGGCTACACCTTC.

The chain combines TRBV3-1 (or the pseudogene TRBV3-2) with TRBJ2-7; no clear D gene. CDR1 is LGHDT, CDR2 YNNKEL, per germline (reference sequence). V lost 4 bases to trimming and J lost 3 bases, with 4 bases between them. There are 11 residues in the CDR3. The CDR3 coding sequence is TGTGCCAGCAGCCCCGGCTACGAGCAGTACTTC. As protein: CASSPGYEQYF.

This chain links TRBV19 with TRBJ2-3, with 7 positions matching TRBD1. Germline V gene lookup returns CDR1 LNHDA and CDR2 SQIVND (reference sequence). V gave up 3 bases and J gave up 3 bases; unmatched junction bases: 9. CDR3 size: 16 residues. The CDR3 spells CASSIRQGLRTDTQYF. DNA for the CDR3: TGTGCCAGTAGTATTCGACAGGGTTTAAGGACAGATACGCAGTATTTT.

This chain connects TRBV30 to TRBJ1-5, with D uncertain. Germline CDR1 GTSNPN, CDR2 SVGIG (reference sequence). V was trimmed by 3 bases and J by 4 bases, leaving 7 bases between them. CDR3 length: 12 residues. This chain's CDR3 is CAWSWRNQPQHF. The CDR3 coding sequence is TGTGCCTGGAGCTGGCGGAATCAGCCCCAGCATTTT. The full variable domain, rest sourced from reference TRBV30 and TRBJ1-5, is SQTIHQWPATLVQPVGSPLSLECTVEGTSNPNLYWYRQAAGRGLQLLFYSVGIGQISSEVPQNLSASRPQDRQFILSSKKLLLSDSGFYLCAWSWRNQPQHFGDGTRLSIL.